The 25 T cell receptor beta chains below come from one sample, sequenced in a study of T cells after yellow fever vaccination. MiXCR was run by TCRdb on the 5' RACE reads, yielding one entry per CDR3 protein. The sample holds a few hundred thousand distinct CDR3 sequences, under 5% seen once. The source was PBMCs, collected 5 days after the yellow fever booster vaccination. These receptors came from a man younger than 35 who received the YFV17D yellow fever vaccine.

CDR3 amino acids: CASKMDRGYNSPLHF. CDR3 DNA sequence: TGTGCCAGCAAGATGGACAGGGGCTATAATTCACCCCTCCACTTT. The chain employs TRBV6-2 or TRBV6-3 and TRBJ1-6; 9 bases map to TRBD1. The CDR3 is made up of 15 amino acids. Germline CDR1 is MNHEY and CDR2 is SVGEGT. Trimming cost V 7 bases and J 3 bases; bases outside gene matches: 4.

The chain links TRBV12-5 to TRBJ1-2; D not certain. CDR1 is LGHNT and CDR2 is FRNRAP in the germline V gene. The CDR3 spans 15 residues. V lost 0 bases and J 6 bases, leaving 14 bases between the germline ends. In DNA form, the CDR3 reads TGTGCTAGTGGTTTGGTATCTGGCGGTGGTGATGGCTACACCTTC. Encoded protein: CASGLVSGGGDGYTF.

There are a few counts of this clonotype. The rearrangement joins TRBV5-1 to TRBJ1-1; D possibly corresponds to TRBD1 (5 bases). The CDR3 totals 15 residues. The ends were cut back, 4 bases at V and 2 bases at J, with 15 bases in the middle. The V gene's germline CDR1 is SGHRS and CDR2 YFSETQ. The DNA for the CDR3 is TGCGCCAGCAGCGCCTTCGCCGGACAAAACACTGAAGCTTTCTTT. Amino acid sequence: CASSAFAGQNTEAFF.

This clonotype was seen repeatedly, ten times or more. V is TRBV7-2 and J is TRBJ1-5; TRBD1 matches at 9 bases. CDR1 and CDR2 (germline): SGHTA, FQGNSA. The CDR3 is made up of 14 amino acids. J lost 6 bases, V lost 5 bases, and 5 bases had no gene match. The CDR3 nucleotides read TGTGCCAGCAGCCCGCGACAGGGGGGTCAGCCCCAGCATTTT. Its protein product is CASSPRQGGQPQHF.

The rearrangement uses TRBV5-1 and TRBJ2-7, with TRBD2 matching 7 bases. The germline V gene encodes CDR1 SGHRS and CDR2 YFSETQ. The CDR3 is 14 residues long. Germline trimming cut 4 bases from V and 0 bases from J; bases unmatched to any gene: 4. CDR3 sequence reads: CASSTGTNSYEQYF. The CDR3 DNA reads as TGCGCCAGCAGCACCGGGACTAACTCCTACGAGCAGTACTTC.

V usage is TRBV7-2 and J usage is TRBJ2-5; a weak D match, TRBD2 (5 bases). The germline CDR1 and CDR2 sequences are SGHTA and FQGNSA. This CDR3 is 15 amino acids long. V was pared by 5 bases and J by 2 bases, with 15 bases between. The CDR3 DNA reads TGTGCCAGCAGCCCGACGGGATACGCACAAGAGACCCAGTACTTC. This gives the protein CASSPTGYAQETQYF.

This clonotype was counted between two and nine times. This chain connects TRBV12-3 or TRBV12-4 to TRBJ2-6; TRBD1 aligns across 10 bases. This CDR3 has 17 amino acids. V was pared by 8 bases and J by 4 bases, with 11 bases of the junction left unmatched. CDR3 sequence: CASFPGQGSSGANVLTF. The CDR3, as DNA: TGTGCCAGCTTTCCGGGACAGGGGTCCTCCGGGGCCAACGTCCTGACTTTC.

The V gene is TRBV6-6, the J gene TRBJ1-4, with 10 bases identical to TRBD1. This CDR3 has 16 residues. The germline V gene has CDR1 MNHNY and CDR2 SVGAGI (reference sequence). J lost 3 bases, V lost 5 bases, and 6 bases had no gene match. CDR3 sequence reads: CASSPGTGVANEKLFF. In DNA, the CDR3 is TGTGCCAGCAGTCCCGGGACAGGGGTGGCTAATGAAAAACTGTTTTTT.

This clonotype came up a few times. The chain employs TRBV6-2 or TRBV6-3 and TRBJ1-1; D unresolved. Deletions cut 2 bases from V and 4 bases from J, with 8 bases between. CDR3 length: 13 amino acids. Germline V gives CDR1 MNHEY, CDR2 SVGEGT. The CDR3 DNA is TGTGCCAGCAGTTACGTGGCGGGCACTGAAGCTTTCTTT. Protein: CASSYVAGTEAFF.

This clonotype occurred a few times. The chain has TRBV5-6 and TRBJ1-1; no firm D call. Trimming took off 2 bases at V and 11 bases at J, with 13 bases between the two ends. Germline CDR1 is SGHDT and CDR2 is YYEEEE. CDR3 size: 12 residues. Here the CDR3 DNA reads TGTGCCAGCAGCTTCTTAACGGCCGACGCTTTCTTT. This encodes CASSFLTADAFF. Based on the CDR3 plus reference TRBV5-6 and TRBJ1-1, the full variable domain is DAGVTQSPTHLIKTRGQQVTLRCSPKSGHDTVSWYQQALGQGPQFIFQYYEEEERQRGNFPDRFSGHQFPNYSSELNVNALLLGDSALYLCASSFLTADAFFGQGTRLTVV.

The chain couples TRBV27 to TRBJ1-1; TRBD1 agrees at 8 bases. Germline values: CDR1 MNHEY, CDR2 SMNVEV (reference sequence). The CDR3 runs 15 residues. V gave up 3 bases and J gave up 7 bases; unmatched junction bases: 10. The CDR3 here is CASSLEGQDFNEAFF. CDR3 nucleotides: TGTGCCAGCAGTTTGGAGGGACAGGACTTTAATGAAGCTTTCTTT.

The V and J genes are TRBV18 and TRBJ2-7, with TRBD2 as a possible D gene (5 bases). The V gene lost 6 bases and the J gene lost 3 bases, with 12 bases spanning the gap. Germline CDR1 is KGHSH and CDR2 is LQKENI. The CDR3 length is 13 residues. This CDR3 reads CASSESRGYEQYV. The CDR3 bases are TGTGCCAGCTCCGAGTCCCGGGGCTACGAGCAGTACGTC.

This clonotype was recorded many times. The genes are TRBV5-1 and TRBJ2-5, with 12 bases fitting TRBD2. Germline CDR1 reads SGHRS; CDR2 reads YFSETQ. Germline trimming cut 3 bases from V and 3 bases from J; bases unmatched to any gene: 9. The CDR3 runs to 17 residues. The CDR3 bases are TGCGCCAGCAGCTCGGACTTCCGGACTAGCGGGGAAGAGACCCAGTACTTC. This translates into CASSSDFRTSGEETQYF.

This clonotype has ten or more counts. The CDR3 coding sequence is TGCGCCAGCAGCCAAGGGGACTATACGGGGTTAGATACGCAGTATTTT. Translating gives CASSQGDYTGLDTQYF. The rearrangement joins TRBV4-3 to TRBJ2-3; 7 positions match TRBD2. Germline CDR1 reads LGHNA; CDR2 reads YSLEER. V gave up 1 base and J gave up 5 bases; unmatched junction bases: 9. The CDR3 consists of 16 residues.

This clonotype showed up just a few times. This sequence joins TRBV5-6 and TRBJ1-6; 7 bases fit TRBD1. Germline CDR1 reads SGHDT; CDR2 reads YYEEEE. The ends lost 0 bases at V and 9 bases at J; junction bases unmatched: 6. The CDR3 runs 15 residues. The CDR3 nucleotides are TGTGCCAGCAGCTTGGGGTGGACAGGCATTTCACCCCTCCACTTT. Residues: CASSLGWTGISPLHF.

This clonotype was detected only a few times. CDR3 region: CASSHRQHRTDTQYF. In nucleotides, the CDR3 is TGTGCCAGCAGTCATCGACAACATCGCACAGATACGCAGTATTTT. The V and J genes are TRBV28 and TRBJ2-3; D unresolved. V lost 5 bases to trimming and J lost 1 base, with 13 bases between them. The CDR3 loop spans 15 amino acids. In germline, CDR1 is MDHEN, CDR2 SYDVKM.

The V call is TRBV7-2, the J call TRBJ1-1; D may be TRBD1 (5 bases). Trimming shortened V by 0 bases and J by 7 bases, and 9 bases separated the two germline ends. CDR1 and CDR2 from the germline V gene are SGHTA and FQGNSA. The CDR3 covers 13 residues. Here the CDR3 DNA reads TGTGCCAGCAGCTTAGCGCCGGGGGGTGAAGCTTTCTTT. Encoded protein: CASSLAPGGEAFF. The full variable domain, completed using reference TRBV7-2 and TRBJ1-1, is GAGVSQSPSNKVTEKGKDVELRCDPISGHTALYWYRQSLGQGLEFLIYFQGNSAPDKSGLPSDRFSAERTGGSVSTLTIQRTQQEDSAVYLCASSLAPGGEAFFGQGTRLTVV.

This clonotype was found many times. The chain carries TRBV25-1 and TRBJ2-3, with 8 bases aligning to TRBD2. The V gene end was trimmed by 8 bases and the J gene end by 2 bases; junction bases not matched to a gene: 0. The length of the CDR3 is 12 residues. The V gene's germline CDR1 is MGHDK and CDR2 SYGVNS. For the CDR3, the DNA is TGTGCCAGCGGACTAGCCACAGATACGCAGTATTTT. Protein sequence: CASGLATDTQYF.

The chain joins TRBV3-1 to TRBJ1-4; the D gene is possibly TRBD1 (6 bases). Germline CDR1 LGHDT, CDR2 YNNKEL (reference sequence). This CDR3 comprises 14 residues. Trimming shortened V by 4 bases and J by 0 bases, and 6 bases separated the two germline ends. The CDR3 sequence: CASSRQATNEKLFF. The CDR3 bases are TGTGCCAGCAGCCGACAGGCAACTAATGAAAAACTGTTTTTT.

This clonotype was seen only a few times. The chain recombines TRBV18 with TRBJ2-1, with no clear D. CDR3 size: 13 residues. Germline assignment: CDR1 KGHSH and CDR2 LQKENI. The V and J ends lost 6 bases and 0 bases respectively, with 6 bases between them. Here the CDR3 DNA reads TGTGCCAGCTCCGAGAGCTCCTACAATGAGCAGTTCTTC. Protein sequence: CASSESSYNEQFF.

This clonotype was seen many times. The chain has TRBV20-1 and TRBJ1-1; D is unclear. CDR1 and CDR2 (germline): DFQATT, SNEGSKA (reference sequence). The V gene lost 3 bases and the J gene lost 7 bases, with 12 bases spanning the gap. CDR3 length: 12 residues. The CDR3 protein is CSASRRGVEAFF. The CDR3 coding sequence is TGCAGTGCTAGCAGGCGTGGGGTTGAAGCTTTCTTT.

This clonotype came up a few times. The genes are TRBV7-2 and TRBJ2-5, with D perhaps TRBD1 (5 bases). Germline CDR1 reads SGHTA; CDR2 reads FQGNSA. This CDR3 comprises 17 residues. Trimming stripped 1 base from V and 5 bases from J, with 20 bases between. As DNA, the CDR3 is TGTGCCAGCAGCTTAGACTGGGGCCTTCCCGGTGGGGAGACCCAGTACTTC. Protein product: CASSLDWGLPGGETQYF.

This clonotype was found a few times. The chain carries TRBV13 and TRBJ2-3; 11 bases are a match to TRBD2. CDR1 and CDR2 from the germline V gene are PRHDT and FYEKMQ (reference sequence). The CDR3 covers 15 residues. V dropped 6 bases and J dropped 10; count of bases not matched to a gene: 12. The CDR3: CASRLTSGESLAQYF. The CDR3 nucleotides are TGTGCCAGCAGACTGACTAGCGGGGAGTCGTTGGCGCAGTATTTT.

This clonotype showed up just a few times. The V gene is TRBV7-4, the J gene TRBJ1-2; no reliable D call. Deletions cut 5 bases from V and 0 bases from J, with 22 bases between. There are 18 residues in the CDR3. The germline CDR1 and CDR2 sequences are SGHVT and SQSDAQ. This chain's CDR3 is CASSPEPYIRGANYGYTF. CDR3 bases: TGTGCCAGCAGCCCTGAACCATACATCAGAGGCGCTAACTATGGCTACACCTTC.

This clonotype was found a few times. This chain links TRBV28 with TRBJ1-6, with D unclear. Looked up from germline, CDR1 is MDHEN and CDR2 is SYDVKM. The CDR3 is 14 residues long. The V end was cut by 2 bases, the J end by 7 bases, with 9 bases between. The CDR3 spells CASSLNGENSPLHF. CDR3 bases: TGTGCCAGCAGTTTAAACGGGGAGAATTCACCCCTCCACTTT.